The 6 T cell receptor beta chains below come from one sample, sequenced in a study of T cell changes during pregnancy in multiple sclerosis. Clones were read by immunoSEQ multiplex PCR, and TCRdb kept only the in-frame ones, dropping some. The sample contains about 27,000 clones, approximately 86% of which appear only once. The sequencing here drew on CD8+ T cells from peripheral blood mononuclear cells, taken in the first trimester of pregnancy. The receptors stem from a female donor in good health, enrolled as a control in a pregnancy study.

The genes are TRBV9 and TRBJ2-1; D remains unclear. The CDR3 covers 13 residues. Germline lookup yields CDR1 SGDLS and CDR2 YYNGEE. Trimming pared 2 bases from V and 4 bases from J, leaving 7 bases between. The DNA of the CDR3 is TGTGCCAGCAGCGTCGACATTTACAATGAGCAGTTCTTC. Translation gives CASSVDIYNEQFF. The complete variable domain, with remaining parts taken from reference TRBV9 and TRBJ2-1, reads DSGVTQTPKHLITATGQRVTLRCSPRSGDLSVYWYQQSLDQGLQFLIQYYNGEERAKGNILERFSAQQFPDLHSELNLSSLELGDSALYFCASSVDIYNEQFFGPGTRLTVL.

This clone was seen only a few times. This chain's CDR3 is CSVEGASPTTYNEQFF. The DNA of the CDR3 is TGCAGCGTTGAAGGGGCTAGCCCAACAACGTACAATGAGCAGTTCTTC. The chain carries TRBV29-1 and TRBJ2-1, with D maybe TRBD2 (5 bases). The V and J ends lost 1 base and 4 bases respectively, with 17 bases between them. The CDR3 consists of 16 residues. The germline gives CDR1 SQVTM, CDR2 ANQGSEA.

The chain joins TRBV19 to TRBJ1-1; 9 bases agree with TRBD1. V gave up 5 bases and J gave up 4 bases; unmatched junction bases: 5. Germline assignment: CDR1 LNHDA and CDR2 SQIVND (reference sequence). The length of the CDR3 is 14 residues. The chain's CDR3 is CASSGRTGVTEAFF. The CDR3 coding sequence is TGTGCCAGTAGTGGTAGGACAGGGGTCACTGAAGCTTTCTTT.

The chain carries TRBV11-2 and TRBJ2-1; D is unresolved. There are 12 residues in the CDR3. Germline V lookup: CDR1 SGHAT, CDR2 FQNNGV. Trimming took off 4 bases at V and 12 bases at J, with 13 bases between the two ends. CDR3 region: CASSSLATPQFF. The CDR3 bases are TGTGCCAGCAGCTCTTTGGCCACCCCGCAGTTCTTC.

The V gene is TRBV5-6, the J gene TRBJ2-3; tentatively, D is TRBD1 (6 bases). V was shortened by 0 bases and J by 1 base, with 9 bases between the two germline ends. Germline CDR1 and CDR2: SGHDT and YYEEEE. The CDR3 contains 15 residues. CDR3 in DNA: TGTGCCAGCAGCTTGGGACGGACAGGCACAGATACGCAGTATTTT. Protein sequence: CASSLGRTGTDTQYF.

V is TRBV6-1 and J is TRBJ1-3; 8 positions match TRBD1. Trimming removed 2 bases from V and 2 bases from J; junction bases left unmatched: 8. This CDR3 is 17 amino acids long. Per the germline V gene, CDR1 is MNHNS and CDR2 is SASEGT. CDR3 nucleotides: TGTGCCAGCAGTGAACCTTCCAGGGGGCGGACTGGAAACACCATATATTTT. Its translation: CASSEPSRGRTGNTIYF.